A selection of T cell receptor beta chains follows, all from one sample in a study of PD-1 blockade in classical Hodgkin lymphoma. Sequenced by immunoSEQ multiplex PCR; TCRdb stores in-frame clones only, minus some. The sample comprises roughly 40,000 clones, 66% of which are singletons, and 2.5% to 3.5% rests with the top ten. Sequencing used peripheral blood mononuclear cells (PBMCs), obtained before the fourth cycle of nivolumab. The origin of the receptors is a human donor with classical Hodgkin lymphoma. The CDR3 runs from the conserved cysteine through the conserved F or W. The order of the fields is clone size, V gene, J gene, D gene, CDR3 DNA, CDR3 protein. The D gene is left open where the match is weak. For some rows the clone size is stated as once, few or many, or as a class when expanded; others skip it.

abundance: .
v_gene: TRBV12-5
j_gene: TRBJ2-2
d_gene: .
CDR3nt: TGTGCTAGTGGTTTGAGCGACAGATACACCGGGGAGCTGTTTTTT
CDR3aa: CASGLSDRYTGELFF

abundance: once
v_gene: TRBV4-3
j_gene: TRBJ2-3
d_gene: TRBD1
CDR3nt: TGCGCCAGCAGCCAAGATGAGGCGGGACAGGGGACATATACGCAGTATTTT
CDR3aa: CASSQDEAGQGTYTQYF

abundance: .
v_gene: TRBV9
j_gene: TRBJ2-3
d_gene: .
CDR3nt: TGTGCCAGCAGCGTAGCCCTCGCGGGATTGGGCACAGATACGCAGTATTTT
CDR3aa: CASSVALAGLGTDTQYF

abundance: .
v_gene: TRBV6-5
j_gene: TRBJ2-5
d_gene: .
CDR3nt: TGTGCCAGCAGTTATTTCGGGGAGACCCAGTACTTC
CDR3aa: CASSYFGETQYF

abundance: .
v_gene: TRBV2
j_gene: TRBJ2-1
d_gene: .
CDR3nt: TGTGCCAGTCGACCGGGACTGACCGGCAATGAGCAGTTCTTC
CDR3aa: CASRPGLTGNEQFF

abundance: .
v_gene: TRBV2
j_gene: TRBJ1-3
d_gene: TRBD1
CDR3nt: TGTGCCAGCAGCTCAGGGGGCCCGTCCTCTGGAAACACCATATATTTT
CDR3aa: CASSSGGPSSGNTIYF

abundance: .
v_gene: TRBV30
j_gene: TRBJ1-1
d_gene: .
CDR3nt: TGTGCCTGGAAACAGGGCGAGTACACTGAAGCTTTCTTT
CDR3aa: CAWKQGEYTEAFF

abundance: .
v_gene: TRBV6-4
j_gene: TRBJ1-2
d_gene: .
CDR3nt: TGTGCCAGCAGTCAAGAGGGAGGTGGCTATGGCTACACCTTC
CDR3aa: CASSQEGGGYGYTF

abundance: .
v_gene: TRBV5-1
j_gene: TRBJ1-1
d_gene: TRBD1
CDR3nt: TGCGCCAGCAGCTCGGGACAGGACAGATTCAACACTGAAGCTTTCTTT
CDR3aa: CASSSGQDRFNTEAFF

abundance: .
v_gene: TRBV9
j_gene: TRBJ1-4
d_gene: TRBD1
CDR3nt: TGTGCCAGCAGCGTTCTTACAGGGGGCGCAGGTGAAAAACTGTTTTTT
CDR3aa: CASSVLTGGAGEKLFF

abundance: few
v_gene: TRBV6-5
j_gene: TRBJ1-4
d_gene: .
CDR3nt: TGTGCCAGCAGTTACTCGGGAAGGGGGACGGATGAAAAACTGTTTTTT
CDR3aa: CASSYSGRGTDEKLFF

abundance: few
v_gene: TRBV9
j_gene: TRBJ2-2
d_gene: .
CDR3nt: TGTGCCAGCAGCGTAAGGGGCACCGGGGAGCTGTTTTTT
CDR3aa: CASSVRGTGELFF

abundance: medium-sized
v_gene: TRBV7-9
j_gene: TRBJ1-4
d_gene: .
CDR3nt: TGTGCCAGCAGCTTAGGAGACAGGTCTCTTAATGAAAAACTGTTTTTT
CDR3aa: CASSLGDRSLNEKLFF

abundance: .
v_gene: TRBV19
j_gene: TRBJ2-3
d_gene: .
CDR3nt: TGTGCCAGTAGTATAGAGGCTAGCCTCTACGCAGATACGCAGTATTTT
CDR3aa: CASSIEASLYADTQYF

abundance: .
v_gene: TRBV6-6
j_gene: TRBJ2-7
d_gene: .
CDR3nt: TGTGCCAGCAGGGGCGCGGGGGAGCAGTACTTC
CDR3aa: CASRGAGEQYF

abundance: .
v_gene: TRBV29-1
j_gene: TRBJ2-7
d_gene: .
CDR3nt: TGCAGCGTTTTCATCAGCGAGCAGTACTTC
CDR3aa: CSVFISEQYF

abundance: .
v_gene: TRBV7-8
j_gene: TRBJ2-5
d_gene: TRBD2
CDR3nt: TGTGCCAGCAGCTTAGGTAGCGGGGGGGCGGTTGGAGAGACCCAGTACTTC
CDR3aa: CASSLGSGGAVGETQYF

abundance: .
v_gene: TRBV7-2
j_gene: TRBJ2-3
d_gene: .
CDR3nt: TGTGCCAGCAGCTTAAACGGGGCCACAGATACGCAGTATTTT
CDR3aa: CASSLNGATDTQYF

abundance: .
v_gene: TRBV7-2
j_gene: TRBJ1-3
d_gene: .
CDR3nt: TGTGCCAGCAGCTTCCTCGCTGACCCCATATATTTT
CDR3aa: CASSFLADPIYF

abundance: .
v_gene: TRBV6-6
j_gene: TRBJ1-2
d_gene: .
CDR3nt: TGTGCCAGCAGTTACTCCAACAGCTATCGGAACTATGGCTACACCTTC
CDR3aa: CASSYSNSYRNYGYTF

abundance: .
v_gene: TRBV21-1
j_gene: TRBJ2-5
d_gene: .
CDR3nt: TGTGCCAGCAGCAAAGTGAGCCCCGACTGGGCGATGAAAGAGACCCAGTACTTC
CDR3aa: CASSKVSPDWAMKETQYF

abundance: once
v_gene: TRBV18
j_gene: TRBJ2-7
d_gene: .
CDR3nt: TGTGCCAGCACCCAGGGAAGGGTTCCTATCTACGAGCAGTACTTC
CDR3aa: CASTQGRVPIYEQYF

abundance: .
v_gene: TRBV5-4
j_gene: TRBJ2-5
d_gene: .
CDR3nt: TGTGCCAGCAGCTCCCCGGGGCCGCGGGAGACCCAGTACTTC
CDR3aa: CASSSPGPRETQYF

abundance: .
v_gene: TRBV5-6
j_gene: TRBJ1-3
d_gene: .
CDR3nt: TGTGCCAGCAGCTTGAGAGCGGCTGGAAACACCATATATTTT
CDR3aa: CASSLRAAGNTIYF

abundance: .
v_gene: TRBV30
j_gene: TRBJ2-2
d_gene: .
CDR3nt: TGTGCCTGGAGTGTTGGGGATAGGGGGGAGCTGTTTTTT
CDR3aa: CAWSVGDRGELFF

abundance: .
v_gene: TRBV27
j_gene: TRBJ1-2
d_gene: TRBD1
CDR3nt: TGTGCCAGCAGTCCAGGGGGGGGCTATATATATGGCTACACCTTC
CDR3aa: CASSPGGGYIYGYTF

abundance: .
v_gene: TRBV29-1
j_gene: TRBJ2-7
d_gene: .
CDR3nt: TGCAGCTCTACCGGAGAGGGGCCCTCCTACGAGCAGTACTTC
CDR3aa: CSSTGEGPSYEQYF

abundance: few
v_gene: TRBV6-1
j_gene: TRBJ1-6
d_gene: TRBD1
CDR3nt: TGTGCCAGCAGTTTTTCGGACAGGGACAATTCACCCCTCCACTTT
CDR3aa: CASSFSDRDNSPLHF

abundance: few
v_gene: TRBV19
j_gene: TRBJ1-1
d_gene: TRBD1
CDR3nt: TGTGCCAGTAGTACCCGACAGGGGTGGAGGACTGAAGCTTTCTTT
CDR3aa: CASSTRQGWRTEAFF

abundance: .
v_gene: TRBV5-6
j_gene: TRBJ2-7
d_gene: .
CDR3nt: TGTGCCAGCAGCATGGGGGTAAGGGCTTTCTACTCCTACGAGCAGTACTTC
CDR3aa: CASSMGVRAFYSYEQYF

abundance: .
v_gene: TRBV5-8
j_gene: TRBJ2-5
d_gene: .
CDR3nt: TGTGCCAGCAGTTACGACAGGATCCAAGAGACCCAGTACTTC
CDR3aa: CASSYDRIQETQYF

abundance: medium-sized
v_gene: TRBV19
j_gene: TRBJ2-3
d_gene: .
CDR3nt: TGTGCCAGTAGTCCGATAGCGGAGCTAGATTCGGATACGCAGTATTTT
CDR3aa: CASSPIAELDSDTQYF

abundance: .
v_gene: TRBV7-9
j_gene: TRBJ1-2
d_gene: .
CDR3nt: TGTGCCAGCAGCCTAAGCCGGGACACCTATGGCTACACCTTC
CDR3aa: CASSLSRDTYGYTF

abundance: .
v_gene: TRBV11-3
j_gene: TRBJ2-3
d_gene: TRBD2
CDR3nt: TGTGCCAGCAGAGGGGAACTAGCGGGGGGCACAGATACGCAGTATTTT
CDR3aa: CASRGELAGGTDTQYF

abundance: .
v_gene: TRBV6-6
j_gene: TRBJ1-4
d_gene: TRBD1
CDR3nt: TGTGCCAGCAGTTGGACAGGGCAAGATGAAAAACTGTTTTTT
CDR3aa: CASSWTGQDEKLFF

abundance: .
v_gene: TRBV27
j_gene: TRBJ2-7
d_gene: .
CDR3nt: TGTGCCAGCAGTTTATCGGGAATCGCCTACGAGCAGTACTTC
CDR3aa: CASSLSGIAYEQYF

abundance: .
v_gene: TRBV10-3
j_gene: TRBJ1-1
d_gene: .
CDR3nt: TGTGCCATCAGTGAGTCGCCGGGGGGAACGAACACTGAAGCTTTCTTT
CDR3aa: CAISESPGGTNTEAFF

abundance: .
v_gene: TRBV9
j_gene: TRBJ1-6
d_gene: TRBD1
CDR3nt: TGTGCCAGCAGCTCCGGGACAGGGGTTTCACCCCTCCACTTT
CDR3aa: CASSSGTGVSPLHF

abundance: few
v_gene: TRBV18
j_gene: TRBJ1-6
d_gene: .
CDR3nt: TGTGCCAGCTCACCCAGGGATAATTCACCCCTCCACTTT
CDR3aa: CASSPRDNSPLHF

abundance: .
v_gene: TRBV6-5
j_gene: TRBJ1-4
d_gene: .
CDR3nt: TGTGCCAGCAGTTACTGGGGGGCAGGAGGTGAAAAACTGTTTTTT
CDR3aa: CASSYWGAGGEKLFF